This T cell receptor beta chain was obtained from a study of blood T cell repertoires in COVID-19. TCRdb keeps only in-frame clones here, not all; method: immunoSEQ multiplex PCR. Of more than 95,000 clones listed, about 82% were seen once; the top ten hold 10% to 15%. Sequenced input: peripheral blood. This receptor was taken from a woman aged 55-70 years in a cohort sampled during active or convalescent COVID-19.

This chain's CDR3 is CASRRGQAYEQYF. In DNA, the CDR3 is TGTGCCAGCAGACGGGGACAGGCCTACGAGCAGTACTTC. The chain uses TRBV3-1 (or the pseudogene TRBV3-2) and TRBJ2-7, with TRBD1 matching over 8 bases. The CDR3 has 13 amino acids. The germline CDR1 and CDR2 sequences are LGHDT and YNNKEL (reference sequence). Unmatched junction bases numbered 3, after V lost 6 bases and J lost 2 bases.